The T cell receptor beta chain described here comes from a study of OX40 agonist ivuxolimab in advanced cancers. Study-wide results and caveats: The mean number of expanded clones was higher in CD8+ T cells than in CD4+. Among the lowest peripheral clonal expansion occurred in 0.1-3.0 mg/kg partial responders.

The protocol was immunoSEQ multiplex PCR, while the TCRdb copy is restricted to in-frame clones and leaves out a portion. This table holds fewer than 90,000 clones, over 75% found once. A word on this clone: Its antigen is not identified.

The CDR3 loop spans 16 amino acids. Germline CDR1 reads SGHTA; CDR2 reads FQGNSA. V lost 8 bases and J lost 2; bases outside the gene matches: 14. This specimen was CD4+ or CD8+ T cells sorted from blood, taken in a trial of the OX40 agonist ivuxolimab. This sequence originates from an adult with an advanced solid tumor such as melanoma, head and neck, liver or kidney cancer. V usage is TRBV7-2 and J usage is TRBJ2-7; 8 positions agree with TRBD1. The CDR3 is CASSQGAGARTYEQYF. The CDR3 DNA sequence: TGTGCCAGCTCCCAGGGGGCAGGGGCTCGCACCTACGAGCAGTACTTC.